These T cell receptor beta chains were read from a single sample in a study of blood T cell repertoires in COVID-19. Assay used: immunoSEQ multiplex PCR; TCRdb lists only in-frame clones, some missing. Of roughly 160,000 clones detected, about 86% appear once; the ten largest clones hold 0.99%. Input material: peripheral blood. Receptor source: a man between 18 and 29 years old with acute or convalescent COVID-19. The CDR3 runs from the conserved cysteine through the conserved F or W. D genes are given only for firm matches. Size is omitted from some rows. Given values are once, few, many or a class for expanded clones.

V,length,size,J,D,CDR3,DNA
TRBV19,15,few,TRBJ1-2,TRBD1,CASSVDRVGGYGYTF,TGTGCCAGTAGTGTGGACAGGGTGGGTGGCTATGGCTACACCTTC
TRBV19,11,NA,TRBJ1-5,NA,CASSPLLLSRF,TGTGCCAGTAGTCCCCTCCTCCTATCCCGTTTT
TRBV12-3/TRBV12-4,13,NA,TRBJ1-1,NA,CASTPRENTEAFF,TGTGCCAGCACCCCGCGGGAGAACACTGAAGCTTTCTTT
TRBV9,14,once,TRBJ1-1,TRBD1,CASSSRTGNTEAFF,TGTGCCAGCAGCTCCCGGACAGGGAACACTGAAGCTTTCTTT
TRBV11-2,14,NA,TRBJ1-2,NA,CASSLDNSNYGYTF,TGTGCCAGCAGCTTAGATAACAGTAACTATGGCTACACCTTC
TRBV7-8,14,NA,TRBJ1-2,NA,CASRRTEGSYGYTF,TGTGCCAGCAGACGGACAGAGGGCAGCTATGGCTACACCTTC
TRBV6-5,15,NA,TRBJ1-5,NA,CASMEQSYSNQPQHF,TGTGCCAGCATGGAACAGAGCTATAGCAATCAGCCCCAGCATTTT
TRBV28,16,NA,TRBJ2-6,TRBD1,CASSLTDRAGANVLTF,TGTGCCAGCAGTTTAACCGACAGGGCTGGGGCCAACGTCCTGACTTTC
TRBV7-9,16,NA,TRBJ1-2,NA,CASSLAHTEVSYGYTF,TGTGCCAGCAGCTTAGCGCATACAGAAGTTTCCTATGGCTACACCTTC
TRBV11-3,14,once,TRBJ1-5,NA,CASSPQGSNQPQHF,TGTGCCAGCAGCCCACAGGGCAGCAATCAGCCCCAGCATTTT